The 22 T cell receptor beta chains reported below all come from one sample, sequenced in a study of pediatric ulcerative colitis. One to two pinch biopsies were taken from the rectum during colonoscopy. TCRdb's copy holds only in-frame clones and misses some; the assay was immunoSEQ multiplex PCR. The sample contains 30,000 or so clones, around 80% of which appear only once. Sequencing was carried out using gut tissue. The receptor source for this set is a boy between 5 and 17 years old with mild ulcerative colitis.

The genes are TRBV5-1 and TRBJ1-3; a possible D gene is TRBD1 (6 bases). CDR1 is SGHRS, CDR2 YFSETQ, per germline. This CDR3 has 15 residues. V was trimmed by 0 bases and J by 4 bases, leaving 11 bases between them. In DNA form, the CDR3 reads TGCGCCAGCAGCTTGGCCGACAGGCGAGGAAACACCATATATTTT. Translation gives CASSLADRRGNTIYF.

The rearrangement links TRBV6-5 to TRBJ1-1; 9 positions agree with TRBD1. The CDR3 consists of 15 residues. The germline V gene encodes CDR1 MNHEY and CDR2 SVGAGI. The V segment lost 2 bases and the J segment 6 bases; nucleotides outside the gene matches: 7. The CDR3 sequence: CASSYPTGGGAEAFF. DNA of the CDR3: TGTGCCAGCAGTTACCCAACAGGGGGCGGTGCTGAAGCTTTCTTT.

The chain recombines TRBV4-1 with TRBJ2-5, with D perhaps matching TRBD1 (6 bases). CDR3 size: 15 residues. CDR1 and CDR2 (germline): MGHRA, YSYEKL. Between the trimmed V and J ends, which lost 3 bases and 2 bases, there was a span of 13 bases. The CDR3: CASSQDDRYQETQYF. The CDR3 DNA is TGCGCCAGCAGCCAGGACGACAGGTATCAAGAGACCCAGTACTTC.

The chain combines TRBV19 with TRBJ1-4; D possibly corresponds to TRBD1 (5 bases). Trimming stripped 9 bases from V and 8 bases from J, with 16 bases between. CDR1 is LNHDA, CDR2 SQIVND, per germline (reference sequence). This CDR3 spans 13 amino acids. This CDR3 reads CASAGTTGEKLFF. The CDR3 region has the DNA TGTGCCAGCGCCGGGACCACGGGCGAAAAACTGTTTTTT.

CDR3 coding DNA: TGTGCCAGCAGTTACGTTGGAGGGGGCGCTGGCTACACCTTC. Residues: CASSYVGGGAGYTF. The chain uses TRBV6-5 and TRBJ1-2, with TRBD1 identical over 7 bases. The length of the CDR3 is 14 residues. Germline V gives CDR1 MNHEY, CDR2 SVGAGI. J lost 7 bases, V lost 2 bases, and 7 bases had no gene match.

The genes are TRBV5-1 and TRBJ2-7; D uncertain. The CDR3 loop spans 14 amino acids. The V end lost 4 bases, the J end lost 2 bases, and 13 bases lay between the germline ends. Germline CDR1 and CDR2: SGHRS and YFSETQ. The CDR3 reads CASSALGPAYEQYF. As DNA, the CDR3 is TGCGCCAGCAGCGCCCTAGGGCCGGCCTACGAGCAGTACTTC.

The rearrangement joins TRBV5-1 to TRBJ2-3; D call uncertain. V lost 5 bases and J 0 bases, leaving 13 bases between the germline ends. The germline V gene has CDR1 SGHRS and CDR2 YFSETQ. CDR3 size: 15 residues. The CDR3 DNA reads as TGCGCCAGCAGGGAGAAACCTGGGAGCACAGATACGCAGTATTTT. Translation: CASREKPGSTDTQYF.

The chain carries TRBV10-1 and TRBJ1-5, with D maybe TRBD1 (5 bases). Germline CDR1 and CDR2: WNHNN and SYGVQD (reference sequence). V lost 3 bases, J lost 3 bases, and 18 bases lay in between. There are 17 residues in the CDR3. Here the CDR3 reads CASSEGIGAAINQPQHF. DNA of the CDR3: TGCGCCAGCAGTGAAGGTATAGGGGCGGCTATCAATCAGCCCCAGCATTTT.

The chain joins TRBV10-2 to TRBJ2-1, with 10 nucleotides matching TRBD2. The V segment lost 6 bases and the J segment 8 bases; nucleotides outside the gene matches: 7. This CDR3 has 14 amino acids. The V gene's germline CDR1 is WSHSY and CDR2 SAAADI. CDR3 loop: CASSERGGVDEQFF. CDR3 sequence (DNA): TGCGCCAGCAGCGAGCGGGGGGGCGTCGATGAGCAGTTCTTC.

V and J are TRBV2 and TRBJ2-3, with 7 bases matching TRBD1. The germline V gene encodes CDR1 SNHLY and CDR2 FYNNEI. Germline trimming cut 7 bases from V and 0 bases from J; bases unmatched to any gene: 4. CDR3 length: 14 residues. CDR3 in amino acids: CASIRGPSTDTQYF. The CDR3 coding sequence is TGTGCCAGCATTAGGGGGCCGAGCACAGATACGCAGTATTTT.

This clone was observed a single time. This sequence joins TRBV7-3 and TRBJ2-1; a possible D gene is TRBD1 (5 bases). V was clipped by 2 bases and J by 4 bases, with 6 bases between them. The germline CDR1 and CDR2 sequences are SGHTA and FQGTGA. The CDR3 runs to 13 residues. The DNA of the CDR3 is TGTGCCAGCAGCTTAGACAGTTACAATGAGCAGTTCTTC. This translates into CASSLDSYNEQFF.

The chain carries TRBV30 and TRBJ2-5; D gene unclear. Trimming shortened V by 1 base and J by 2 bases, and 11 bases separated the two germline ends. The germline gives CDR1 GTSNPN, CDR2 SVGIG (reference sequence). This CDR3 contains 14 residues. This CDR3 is CAWSAQIIQETQYF. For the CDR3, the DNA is TGTGCCTGGAGTGCCCAGATTATACAAGAGACCCAGTACTTC.

The CDR3 region has the DNA TGTGCCAGCAGCTCTAGAACACAAGAGACCCAGTACTTC. This gives the protein CASSSRTQETQYF. This chain connects TRBV13 to TRBJ2-5; D uncertain. The CDR3 has 13 amino acids. Germline assignment: CDR1 PRHDT and CDR2 FYEKMQ (reference sequence). V was clipped by 4 bases and J by 2 bases, with 8 bases between them.

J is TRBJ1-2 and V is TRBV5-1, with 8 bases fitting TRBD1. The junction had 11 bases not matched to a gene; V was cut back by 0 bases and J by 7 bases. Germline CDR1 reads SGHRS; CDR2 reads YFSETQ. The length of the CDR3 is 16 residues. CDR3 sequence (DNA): TGCGCCAGCAGCTTGGTGGATGGACAGGGCGAGAGTGGCTACACCTTC. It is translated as CASSLVDGQGESGYTF. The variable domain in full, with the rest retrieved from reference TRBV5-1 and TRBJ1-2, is KAGVTQTPRYLIKTRGQQVTLSCSPISGHRSVSWYQQTPGQGLQFLFEYFSETQRNKGNFPGRFSGRQFSNSRSEMNVSTLELGDSALYLCASSLVDGQGESGYTFGSGTRLTVV.

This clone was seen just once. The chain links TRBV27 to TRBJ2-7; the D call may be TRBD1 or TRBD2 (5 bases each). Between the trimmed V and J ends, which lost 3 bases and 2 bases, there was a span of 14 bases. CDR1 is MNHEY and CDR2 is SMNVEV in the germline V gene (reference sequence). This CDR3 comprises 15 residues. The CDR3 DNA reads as TGTGCCAGCAGTTTTTGGGGGTGGGACCCCTACGAGCAGTACTTC. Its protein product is CASSFWGWDPYEQYF.

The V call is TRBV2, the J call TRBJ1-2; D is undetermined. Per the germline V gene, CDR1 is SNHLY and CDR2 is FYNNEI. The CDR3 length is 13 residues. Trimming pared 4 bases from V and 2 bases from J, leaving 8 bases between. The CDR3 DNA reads TGTGCCAGCAGTGGGCAGAGGAACTATGGCTACACCTTC. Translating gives CASSGQRNYGYTF.

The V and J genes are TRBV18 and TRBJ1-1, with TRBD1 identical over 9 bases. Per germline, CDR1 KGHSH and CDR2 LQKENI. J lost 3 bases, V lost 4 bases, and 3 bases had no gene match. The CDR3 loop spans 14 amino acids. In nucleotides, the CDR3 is TGTGCCAGCTCACATGACAGGGGGTACACTGAAGCTTTCTTT. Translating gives CASSHDRGYTEAFF.

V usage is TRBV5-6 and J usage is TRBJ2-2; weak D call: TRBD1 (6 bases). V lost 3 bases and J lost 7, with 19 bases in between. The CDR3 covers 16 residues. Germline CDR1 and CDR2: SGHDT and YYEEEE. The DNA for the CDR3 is TGTGCCAGCAGCTCCGTGACAGGTTTCTTGCACGGGGAGCTGTTTTTT. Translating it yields CASSSVTGFLHGELFF.

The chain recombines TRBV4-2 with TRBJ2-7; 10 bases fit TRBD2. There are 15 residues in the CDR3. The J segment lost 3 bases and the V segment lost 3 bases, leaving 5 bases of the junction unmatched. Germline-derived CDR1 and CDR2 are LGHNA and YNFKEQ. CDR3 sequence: CASSHVAGGFYEQYF. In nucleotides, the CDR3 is TGTGCCAGCAGCCATGTAGCGGGGGGCTTCTACGAGCAGTACTTC.

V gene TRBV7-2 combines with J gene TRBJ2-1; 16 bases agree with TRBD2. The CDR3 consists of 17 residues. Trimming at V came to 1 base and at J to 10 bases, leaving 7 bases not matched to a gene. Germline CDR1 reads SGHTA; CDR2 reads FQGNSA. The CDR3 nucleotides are TGTGCCAGCAGCTTAGAGGGACTAGCGGGGGGGCATTCGGAGCAGTTCTTC. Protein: CASSLEGLAGGHSEQFF.

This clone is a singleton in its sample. In DNA, the CDR3 is TGTGCCAGCAGAAGCACAGGGAGCACTGAAGCTTTCTTT. Amino acid sequence: CASRSTGSTEAFF. The chain couples TRBV7-6 to TRBJ1-1; tentatively, D is TRBD1 (6 bases). This CDR3 comprises 13 residues. Germline CDR1 is SGHVS and CDR2 is FNYEAQ. The germline V and J ends were trimmed by 6 bases and 4 bases, with 12 bases remaining between them.

DNA of the CDR3: TGCGCCAGCAGCTCCCGGGGCTCTGGGGCCAACGTCCTGACTTTC. It translates to CASSSRGSGANVLTF. The chain joins TRBV5-1 to TRBJ2-6; a weak D match, TRBD2 (5 bases). Trimming took 3 bases from V and 0 from J, leaving 7 bases between them. This CDR3 has 15 residues. Looked up from germline, CDR1 is SGHRS and CDR2 is YFSETQ.